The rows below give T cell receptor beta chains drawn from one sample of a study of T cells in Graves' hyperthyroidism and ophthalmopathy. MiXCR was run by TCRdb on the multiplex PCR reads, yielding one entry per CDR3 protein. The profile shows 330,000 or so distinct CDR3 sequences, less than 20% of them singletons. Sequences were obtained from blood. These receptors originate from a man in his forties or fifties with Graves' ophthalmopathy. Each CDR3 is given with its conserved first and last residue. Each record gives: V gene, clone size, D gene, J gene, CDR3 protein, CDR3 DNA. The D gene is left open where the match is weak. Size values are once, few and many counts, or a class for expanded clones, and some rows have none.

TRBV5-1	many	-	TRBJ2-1	CASSRDRSYNEQFF	TGCGCCAGCAGCCGGGACCGCTCCTACAATGAGCAGTTCTTC
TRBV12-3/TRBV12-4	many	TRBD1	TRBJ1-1	CASSQGQLEAFF	TGTGCCAGCAGCCAGGGACAGCTTGAAGCTTTCTTT
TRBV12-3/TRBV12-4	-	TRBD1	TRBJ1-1	CASTRQGTMNTEAFF	TGTGCCAGCACCCGACAGGGCACTATGAACACTGAAGCTTTCTTT
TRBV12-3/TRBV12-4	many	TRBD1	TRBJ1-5	CASSLRTGLQPQHF	TGTGCCAGCAGTTTACGGACAGGGCTTCAGCCCCAGCATTTT
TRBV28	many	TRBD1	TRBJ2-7	CASSPQGASLPEQYF	TGTGCCAGCAGTCCCCAGGGGGCCTCTTTGCCCGAGCAGTACTTC
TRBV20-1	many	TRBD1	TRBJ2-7	CSARAPTGTYEQYF	TGCAGTGCTAGAGCCCCGACAGGGACCTACGAGCAGTACTTC
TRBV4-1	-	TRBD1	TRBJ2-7	CASSLPAPGQGNYEQYF	TGCGCCAGCAGCCTTCCCGCCCCGGGACAGGGAAACTACGAGCAGTACTTC
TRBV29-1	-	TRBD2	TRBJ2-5	CSVFSGAETQYF	TGCAGCGTTTTTAGCGGGGCAGAGACCCAGTACTTC
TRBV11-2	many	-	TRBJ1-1	CASSATTGNTEAFF	TGTGCCAGCAGCGCCACGACAGGGAACACTGAAGCTTTCTTT
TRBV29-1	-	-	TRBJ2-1	CSVFGGSIYNEQFF	TGCAGCGTTTTTGGGGGCTCTATTTACAATGAGCAGTTCTTC
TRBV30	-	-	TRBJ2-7	CAWSRVFRYEQYF	TGTGCCTGGAGCAGGGTTTTTCGGTACGAGCAGTACTTC